These 11 T cell receptor beta chains came from one sample sequenced in a study of T cell clones after liver transplantation. Method: immunoSEQ multiplex PCR; TCRdb's copy keeps in-frame clones and lacks some. In the table there are tens of thousands of clones, 71% of which are singletons. Source: CD4+ T cells from blood, taken before liver transplant. The receptor set was obtained from a human donor who received a liver transplant.

This chain uses TRBV10-3 with TRBJ1-2, with 9 bases matching TRBD1. Germline V gene sequence: CDR1 ENHRY, CDR2 SYGVKD. The CDR3 runs to 13 residues. V was pared by 10 bases and J by 3 bases, with 6 bases of the junction left unmatched. In DNA form, the CDR3 reads TGTGCCACCCGGACAGGGGTTGACTATGGCTACACCTTC. It translates to CATRTGVDYGYTF.

Turning to this clone: One junction end disagrees with the germline gene, perhaps due to a read error. V and J are TRBV6-1 and TRBJ2-7; D is unclear. The CDR3 is 11 residues long. CDR1 MNHNS and CDR2 SASEGT come from the germline V gene. This CDR3 is CASSDDPRKDF. In DNA form, the CDR3 reads TGTGCCAGCAGTGACGACCCGAGGAAGGACTTC.

This chain connects TRBV6-5 to TRBJ2-3; perhaps TRBD1 as D (6 bases). Per germline, CDR1 MNHEY and CDR2 SVGAGI. This CDR3 has 15 residues. The V end was cut by 6 bases, the J end by 3 bases, with 16 bases between. The CDR3 bases are TGTGCCAGCAGAAAAACAGGGATCGGTACAGATACGCAGTATTTT. Its translation: CASRKTGIGTDTQYF.

The chain employs TRBV10-1 and TRBJ1-6; D gene ambiguous. This CDR3 spans 13 amino acids. In germline, CDR1 is WNHNN, CDR2 SYGVQD (reference sequence). Between the trimmed V and J ends, which lost 5 bases and 7 bases, there was a span of 9 bases. This CDR3 is CASSIERNSPLHF. The CDR3 nucleotides read TGCGCCAGCAGTATCGAGAGGAATTCACCCCTCCACTTT.

In its sample, this clone was seen once. The chain carries TRBV6-5 and TRBJ2-1, with a weak D call TRBD1 (5 bases). Looked up from germline, CDR1 is MNHEY and CDR2 is SVGAGI. The V gene lost 1 base and the J gene lost 4 bases, with 14 bases spanning the gap. CDR3 length: 16 amino acids. The DNA for the CDR3 is TGTGCCAGCAGTTACTGGGGCGGCGACCCTTACAATGAGCAGTTCTTC. It encodes CASSYWGGDPYNEQFF.

The gene calls are TRBV11-2 and TRBJ2-1, with a tentative D call TRBD1 (5 bases). Germline V lookup: CDR1 SGHAT, CDR2 FQNNGV. The CDR3 covers 15 residues. V lost 3 bases to trimming and J lost 7 bases, with 16 bases between them. CDR3: CASSLLGVVNNEQFF. As DNA, the CDR3 is TGTGCCAGCAGCTTGTTAGGGGTAGTGAATAATGAGCAGTTCTTC.

The chain carries TRBV4-1 and TRBJ1-2, with 7 bases matching TRBD1. Unmatched junction bases numbered 13, after V lost 6 bases and J lost 0 bases. The CDR3 spans 17 residues. Germline CDR1 and CDR2: MGHRA and YSYEKL. The CDR3 bases are TGCGCCAGCAGTCGGGACAGAGCCAAAAGAACTAACTATGGCTACACCTTC. This encodes CASSRDRAKRTNYGYTF.

The chain carries TRBV5-6 and TRBJ1-6, with D maybe TRBD1 (6 bases). Germline CDR1 SGHDT, CDR2 YYEEEE. The CDR3 sequence is 16 residues long. With 0 bases removed from V and 3 bases from J, the gap between germline ends came to 10 bases. The CDR3 region is CASSLGVRGYNSPLHF. The CDR3 DNA reads as TGTGCCAGCAGCTTGGGGGTCAGGGGCTATAATTCACCCCTCCACTTT.

A few counts support this clone. The J gene is TRBJ2-2, the V gene TRBV9; D gene uncertain. Between the trimmed V and J ends, which lost 4 bases and 4 bases, there was a span of 11 bases. The CDR3 is 14 residues long. CDR1 and CDR2 (germline): SGDLS, YYNGEE. CDR3 region: CASSPPVLTGELFF. The CDR3, as DNA: TGTGCCAGCAGCCCCCCCGTTCTCACCGGGGAGCTGTTTTTT. The variable domain in full, with the rest retrieved from reference TRBV9 and TRBJ2-2, is DSGVTQTPKHLITATGQRVTLRCSPRSGDLSVYWYQQSLDQGLQFLIQYYNGEERAKGNILERFSAQQFPDLHSELNLSSLELGDSALYFCASSPPVLTGELFFGEGSRLTVL.

This clone occurred once. The chain employs TRBV5-1 and TRBJ1-2; D may be TRBD1 (5 bases). V gave up 3 bases and J gave up 8 bases, with 20 bases separating them. The CDR3 sequence is 15 residues long. Germline V lookup: CDR1 SGHRS, CDR2 YFSETQ. The CDR3 reads CASSYIAGSGSGYTF. Written as DNA, the CDR3 is TGCGCCAGCAGCTATATTGCAGGGTCCGGGAGCGGCTACACCTTC.

This clone was seen repeatedly, ten times or more. The rearrangement joins TRBV6-1 to TRBJ1-6; 8 bases are a match to TRBD1. This CDR3 is 14 amino acids long. Germline V lookup: CDR1 MNHNS, CDR2 SASEGT. The V gene end was trimmed by 8 bases and the J gene end by 7 bases; junction bases not matched to a gene: 7. The CDR3 protein is CASERTGPNSPLHF. CDR3 nucleotides: TGTGCCAGCGAGCGGACAGGGCCGAATTCACCCCTCCACTTT.